This TCR beta chain was captured in a study of cytomegalovirus exposure and HLA in healthy donors. Turning to the study itself: In an early release, HLA-typed donors contributed about 80 million unique TCR sequences.

Regarding the study as a whole: The majority of TCR sequences were rare, yet some public TCRs appeared in many donors. Excluded: some indistinguishable V segments such as TRBV6-2 and TRBV6-3. Apart from CMV serostatus, no immune exposure information was available.

As concerns this clone: Its cognate antigen is unknown.

CDR1 is SGHTA, CDR2 FQGNSA, per germline. J lost 7 bases, V lost 5 bases, and 13 bases had no gene match. The CDR3 sequence is 16 residues long. The PCR employed 60 Vbeta primers together with 13 Jbeta primers. The protocol was immunoSEQ multiplex PCR, while the TCRdb copy is restricted to in-frame clones and leaves out a portion. The sample holds about 150,000 clones, roughly 77% seen once. The J gene is TRBJ2-3, the V gene TRBV7-2, with 9 nucleotides matching TRBD2. The receptor was derived from a man aged 25 to 40 in good health and CMV-seropositive. The source material was PBMCs. This CDR3 reads CASSPAGGGARNTQYF. CDR3 sequence (DNA): TGTGCCAGCAGCCCCGCCGGCGGGGGGGCGAGAAATACGCAGTATTTT.